This TCR beta chain comes out of a study of T cell responses to AZD1222 COVID-19 vaccine. Trimming left V 2 bases short and J 2 bases short, with 7 bases between. The CDR3 length is 14 residues. Germline CDR1 reads MNHNS; CDR2 reads SASEGT. TCRdb keeps only in-frame clones here, not all; method: immunoSEQ multiplex PCR. The data show some 150,000 clones, about nine tenths seen once. The sequence was collected from an adult in good health. The chain joins TRBV6-1 to TRBJ2-1; the D call may be TRBD1 or TRBD2 (5 bases each). The material was peripheral blood, obtained on day 0 of MenACWY control vaccination. The CDR3 region is CASSEQGAYNEQFF. The CDR3 DNA is TGTGCCAGCAGTGAACAGGGAGCCTACAATGAGCAGTTCTTC.